These 14 T cell receptor beta chains came from one sample sequenced in a study of cytomegalovirus exposure and HLA in healthy donors. This PCR relied on a set of 60 Vbeta primers and 13 Jbeta primers. Data came from immunoSEQ multiplex PCR; TCRdb stores just in-frame clones and leaves some out. The sample carries over 200,000 clones, about two thirds recorded once. The sample taken for sequencing was PBMCs. Source of these receptors: a man aged 35 to 55 in good health and CMV-seropositive.

The rearrangement links TRBV5-4 to TRBJ1-2; 7 nucleotides align to TRBD1. Germline CDR1 is SGHNT and CDR2 is YYREEE (reference sequence). The length of the CDR3 is 13 residues. The V segment lost 5 bases and the J segment 3 bases; nucleotides outside the gene matches: 4. The CDR3: CASRSGTDYGYTF. The DNA of the CDR3 is TGTGCCAGCAGGAGTGGGACAGACTATGGCTACACCTTC. The complete variable domain, with remaining parts taken from reference TRBV5-4 and TRBJ1-2, reads ETGVTQSPTHLIKTRGQQVTLRCSSQSGHNTVSWYQQALGQGPQFIFQYYREEENGRGNFPPRFSGLQFPNYSSELNVNALELDDSALYLCASRSGTDYGYTFGSGTRLTVV.

V usage is TRBV6-7 and J usage is TRBJ2-3; 15 bases map to TRBD2. TRBV6-7 is treated as an ORF (open reading frame) with a function not yet certain. Trimming removed 5 bases from V and 2 bases from J; junction bases left unmatched: 17. The CDR3 consists of 21 residues. CDR3 loop: CASSPDQGLAGGLLPTDTQYF. The CDR3 DNA reads TGTGCCAGCAGTCCTGACCAGGGACTAGCGGGGGGCCTTCTTCCCACAGATACGCAGTATTTT.

This chain joins TRBV5-1 and TRBJ2-7; 8 nucleotides align to TRBD1. CDR1 is SGHRS and CDR2 is YFSETQ in the germline V gene. CDR3 length: 15 amino acids. V trimming: 3 bases; J trimming: 7 bases; junction bases outside the gene matches: 12. CDR3: CASSYWTGRVEEQYF. DNA of the CDR3: TGCGCCAGCAGCTACTGGACAGGGCGGGTGGAGGAGCAGTACTTC.

This chain joins TRBV27 and TRBJ1-6, with 7 positions matching TRBD1. Looked up from germline, CDR1 is MNHEY and CDR2 is SMNVEV (reference sequence). Trimming took 2 bases from V and 9 from J; bases not matched to a gene: 7. This CDR3 is 15 amino acids long. The CDR3 DNA is TGTGCCAGCAGTTTAGACAGGGCTTTTCCTTCACCCCTCCACTTT. This encodes CASSLDRAFPSPLHF.

The chain links TRBV5-1 to TRBJ2-3, with 10 positions matching TRBD2. This CDR3 is built from 15 residues. Germline values: CDR1 SGHRS, CDR2 YFSETQ. V was pared by 2 bases and J by 3 bases, with 3 bases of the junction left unmatched. The CDR3 loop is CASSFTSGATDTQYF. The CDR3, as DNA: TGCGCCAGCAGCTTCACTAGCGGGGCGACAGATACGCAGTATTTT.

This chain links TRBV2 with TRBJ2-3; D is unresolved. The CDR3 runs to 11 residues. Germline CDR1 and CDR2: SNHLY and FYNNEI. Between the trimmed V and J ends, which lost 6 bases and 2 bases, there was a span of 3 bases. CDR3 loop: CASRATDTQYF. The CDR3 region has the DNA TGTGCCAGCAGGGCCACAGATACGCAGTATTTT.

The CDR3 here is CASSIGPGGDEQYF. CDR3 nucleotide sequence: TGTGCCAGTAGTATTGGACCCGGAGGGGACGAGCAGTACTTC. The V and J genes are TRBV19 and TRBJ2-5, with D tentatively TRBD2 (6 bases). The J call may be incorrect, as the DNA end agrees better with TRBJ2-7. The CDR3 length is 14 residues. Germline CDR1 is LNHDA and CDR2 is SQIVND (reference sequence).

The chain carries TRBV2 and TRBJ1-1; TRBD1 aligns across 8 bases. J gave up 0 bases and V 6 bases, and 27 bases lay outside the gene matches. The CDR3 is 22 amino acids. From germline, CDR1 is SNHLY and CDR2 FYNNEI. The CDR3 here is CASSSDRADSSFGLPLNTEAFF. In DNA form, the CDR3 reads TGTGCCAGCAGCTCGGACAGGGCCGACTCCTCTTTCGGCTTACCTTTGAACACTGAAGCTTTCTTT.

The gene calls are TRBV5-4 and TRBJ2-3; TRBD2 matches 8 bases. The CDR3 is 17 residues long. CDR1 is SGHNT, CDR2 YYREEE, per germline (reference sequence). V was clipped by 4 bases and J by 3 bases; unmatched bases: 13. CDR3 nucleotides: TGTGCCAGCAGCACCGGGGGGGCCGGATTTGGGACAGATACGCAGTATTTT. Its translation: CASSTGGAGFGTDTQYF.

The rearrangement links TRBV28 to TRBJ2-5, with D maybe TRBD1 (5 bases). CDR1 and CDR2 from the germline V gene are MDHEN and SYDVKM. The length of the CDR3 is 15 residues. Trimming took 7 bases from V and 5 from J, leaving 20 bases between them. This CDR3 is CASIPLGIRAETQYF. In nucleotides, the CDR3 is TGTGCCAGCATCCCCTTGGGAATCAGGGCGGAGACCCAGTACTTC.

This clone was observed many times. The chain joins TRBV5-6 to TRBJ1-6, with D unresolved. The CDR3 is 15 residues long. The germline CDR1 and CDR2 sequences are SGHDT and YYEEEE. V lost 4 bases, J lost 6 bases, and 14 bases lay in between. DNA of the CDR3: TGTGCCAGCAGCCTGAACTCCGGGATTAATTCACCCCTCCACTTT. Protein sequence: CASSLNSGINSPLHF. The whole variable domain, remainder taken from reference TRBV5-6 and TRBJ1-6, is DAGVTQSPTHLIKTRGQQVTLRCSPKSGHDTVSWYQQALGQGPQFIFQYYEEEERQRGNFPDRFSGHQFPNYSSELNVNALLLGDSALYLCASSLNSGINSPLHFGNGTRLTVT.

This sequence joins TRBV11-2 and TRBJ1-3; no definite D call. Germline V gene data show CDR1 as SGHAT and CDR2 as FQNNGV. This CDR3 is built from 15 residues. Trimming pared 0 bases from V and 4 bases from J, leaving 10 bases between. The CDR3 DNA sequence: TGTGCCAGCAGCTTAGATATGGCAGAAGGAAACACCATATATTTT. Its protein is CASSLDMAEGNTIYF.

The gene calls are TRBV6-5 and TRBJ1-1, with D possibly TRBD1 on 6 matching bases. Trimming cost V 6 bases and J 1 base, with 12 bases left between them. Germline lookup yields CDR1 MNHEY and CDR2 SVGAGI. The CDR3 runs 14 residues. Here the CDR3 reads CASSLDRRNTEAFF. Here the CDR3 DNA reads TGTGCCAGCAGCCTAGACAGGCGGAACACTGAAGCTTTCTTT.

The gene calls are TRBV6-6 and TRBJ2-7; D might be TRBD1 (5 bases). Trimming left V 10 bases short and J 3 bases short, with 16 bases between. The CDR3 sequence is 13 residues long. Germline V gene lookup returns CDR1 MNHNY and CDR2 SVGAGI (reference sequence). The CDR3 bases are TGTGCCACCCAGGAAGACAGAGACTACGAGCAGTACTTC. This translates into CATQEDRDYEQYF.